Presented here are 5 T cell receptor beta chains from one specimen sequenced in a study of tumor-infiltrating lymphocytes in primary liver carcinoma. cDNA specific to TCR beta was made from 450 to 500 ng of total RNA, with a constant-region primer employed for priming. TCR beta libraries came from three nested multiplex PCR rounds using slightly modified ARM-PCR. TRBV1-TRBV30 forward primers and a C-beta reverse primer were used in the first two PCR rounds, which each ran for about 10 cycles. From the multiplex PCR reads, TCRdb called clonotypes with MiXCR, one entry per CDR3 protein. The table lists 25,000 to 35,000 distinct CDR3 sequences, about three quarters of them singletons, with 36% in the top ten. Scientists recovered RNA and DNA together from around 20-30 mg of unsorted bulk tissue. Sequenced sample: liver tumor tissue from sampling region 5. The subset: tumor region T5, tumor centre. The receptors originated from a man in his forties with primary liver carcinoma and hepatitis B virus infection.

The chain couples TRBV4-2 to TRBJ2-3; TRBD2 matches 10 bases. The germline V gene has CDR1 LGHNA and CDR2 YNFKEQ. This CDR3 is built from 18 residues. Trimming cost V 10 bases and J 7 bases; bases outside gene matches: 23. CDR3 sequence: CAIGQVALLAGATNTQYF. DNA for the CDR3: TGTGCCATCGGCCAAGTGGCGCTTCTAGCGGGAGCGACAAATACGCAGTATTTT.

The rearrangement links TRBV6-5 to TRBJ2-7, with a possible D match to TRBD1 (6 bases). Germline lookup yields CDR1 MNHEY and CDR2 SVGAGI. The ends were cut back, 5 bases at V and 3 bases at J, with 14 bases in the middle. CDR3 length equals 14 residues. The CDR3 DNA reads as TGTGCCAGCAGTAACAGGGCATCCCTCTACGAGCAGTACTTC. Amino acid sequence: CASSNRASLYEQYF.

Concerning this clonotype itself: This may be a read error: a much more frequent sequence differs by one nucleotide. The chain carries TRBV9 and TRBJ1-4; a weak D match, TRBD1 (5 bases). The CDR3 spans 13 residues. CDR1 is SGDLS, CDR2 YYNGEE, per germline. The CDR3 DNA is TGTGCCAGCAGAGGTGGGGCTAATGGAAAACTGTTTTTT. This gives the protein CASRGGANGKLFF.

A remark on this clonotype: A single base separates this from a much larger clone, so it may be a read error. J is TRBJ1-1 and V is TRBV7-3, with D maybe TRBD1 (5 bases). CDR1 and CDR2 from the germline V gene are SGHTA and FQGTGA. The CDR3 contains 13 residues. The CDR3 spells CACSRQGNTEAFF. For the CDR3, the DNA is TGTGCCTGCAGTAGGCAGGGGAACACTGAAGCTTTCTTT.

CDR3 DNA: TGTATCAACAGCCTAGGAACAGATACGCAGTATTTT. Translation gives CINSLGTDTQYF. The V gene is TRBV11-2, the J gene TRBJ2-3; D gene uncertain. This CDR3 contains 12 residues. Germline CDR1 SGHAT, CDR2 FQNNGV.